The source of this T cell receptor (beta chain) is a study of glioma-infiltrating T cells after dendritic cell vaccination. Study overall: Patients had newly diagnosed or recurrent glioblastoma and received dendritic cell vaccines. Patients received three intradermal dendritic cell vaccine injections at biweekly intervals.

The primer mix had 60 V beta and 13 J beta primers. Clones were read by immunoSEQ multiplex PCR, and TCRdb kept only the in-frame ones, dropping some. The sample holds 75,000 to 100,000 clones, 79% seen once. Only patients with spare fresh-frozen tumor and over two years of follow-up were included. The CDR3 extends over 15 amino acids. Germline V gives CDR1 SGHAT, CDR2 FQNNGV. V lost 3 bases and J lost 2; bases outside the gene matches: 6. V gene TRBV11-2 combines with J gene TRBJ2-5, with 7 nucleotides matching TRBD2. This receptor was obtained from a human donor with glioblastoma. The source material was blood, sampled before dendritic cell vaccination. CDR3 DNA sequence: TGTGCCAGCAGCTTCACTAGCGAGACACAAGAGACCCAGTACTTC. It translates to CASSFTSETQETQYF.